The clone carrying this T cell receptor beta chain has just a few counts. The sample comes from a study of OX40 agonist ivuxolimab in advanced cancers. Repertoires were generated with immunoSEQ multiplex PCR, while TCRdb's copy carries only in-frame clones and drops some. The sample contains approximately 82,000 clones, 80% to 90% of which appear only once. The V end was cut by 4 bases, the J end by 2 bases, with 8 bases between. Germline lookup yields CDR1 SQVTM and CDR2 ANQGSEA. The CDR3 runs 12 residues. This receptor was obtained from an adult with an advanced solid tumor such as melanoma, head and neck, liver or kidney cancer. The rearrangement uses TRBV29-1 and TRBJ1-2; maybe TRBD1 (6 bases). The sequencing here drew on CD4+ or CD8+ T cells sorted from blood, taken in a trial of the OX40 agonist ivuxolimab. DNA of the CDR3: TGCAGCGTTGGAGGACAGAACTATGGCTACACCTTC. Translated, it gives CSVGGQNYGYTF.